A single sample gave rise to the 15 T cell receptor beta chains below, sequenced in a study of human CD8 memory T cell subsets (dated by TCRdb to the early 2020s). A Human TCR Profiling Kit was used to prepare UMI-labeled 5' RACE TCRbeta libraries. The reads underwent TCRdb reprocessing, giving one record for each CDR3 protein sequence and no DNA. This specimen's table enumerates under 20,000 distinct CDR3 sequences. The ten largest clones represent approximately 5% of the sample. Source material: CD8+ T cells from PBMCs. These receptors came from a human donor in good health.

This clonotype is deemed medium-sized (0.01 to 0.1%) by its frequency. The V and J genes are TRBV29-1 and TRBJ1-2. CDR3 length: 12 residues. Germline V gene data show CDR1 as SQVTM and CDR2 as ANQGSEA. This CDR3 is CSVRLGSYGYTF.

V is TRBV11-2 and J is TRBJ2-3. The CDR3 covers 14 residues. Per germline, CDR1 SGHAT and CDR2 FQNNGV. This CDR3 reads CASSLGRGSDTQYF.

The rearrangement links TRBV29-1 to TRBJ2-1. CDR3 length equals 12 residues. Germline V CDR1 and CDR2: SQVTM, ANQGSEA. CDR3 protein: CSVEDRYNEQFF.

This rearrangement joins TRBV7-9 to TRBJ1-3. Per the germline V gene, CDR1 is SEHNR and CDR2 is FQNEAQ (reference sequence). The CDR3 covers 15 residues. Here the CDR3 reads CASSSFVGSGNTIYF. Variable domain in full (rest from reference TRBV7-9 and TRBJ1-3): DTGVSQNPRHKITKRGQNVTFRCDPISEHNRLYWYRQTLGQGPEFLTYFQNEAQLEKSRLLSDRFSAERPKGSFSTLEIQRTEQGDSAMYLCASSSFVGSGNTIYFGEGSWLTVV.

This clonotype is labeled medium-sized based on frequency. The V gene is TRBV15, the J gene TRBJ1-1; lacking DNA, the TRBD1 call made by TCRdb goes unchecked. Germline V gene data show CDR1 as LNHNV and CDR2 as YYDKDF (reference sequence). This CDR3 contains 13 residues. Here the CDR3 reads CAAGSRANTEAFF. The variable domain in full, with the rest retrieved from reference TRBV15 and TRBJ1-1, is DAMVIQNPRYQVTQFGKPVTLSCSQTLNHNVMYWYQQKSSQAPKLLFHYYDKDFNNEADTPDNFQSRRPNTSFCFLDIRSPGLGDTAMYLCAAGSRANTEAFFGQGTRLTVV.

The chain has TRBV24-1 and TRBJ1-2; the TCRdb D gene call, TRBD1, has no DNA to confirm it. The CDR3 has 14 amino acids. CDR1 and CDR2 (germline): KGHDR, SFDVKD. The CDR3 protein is CATSEPGTGNGYTF.

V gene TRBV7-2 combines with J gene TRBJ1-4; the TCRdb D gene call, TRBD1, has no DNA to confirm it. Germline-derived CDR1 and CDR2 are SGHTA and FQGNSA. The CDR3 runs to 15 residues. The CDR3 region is CASSTTGGASEKLFF.

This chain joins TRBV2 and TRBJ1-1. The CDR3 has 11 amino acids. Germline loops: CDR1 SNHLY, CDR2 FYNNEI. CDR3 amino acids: CASRGRSEAFF.

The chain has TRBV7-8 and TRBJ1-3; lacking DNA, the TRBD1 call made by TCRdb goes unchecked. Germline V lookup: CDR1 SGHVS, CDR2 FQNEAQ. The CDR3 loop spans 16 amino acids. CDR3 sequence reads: CASSPFPLSSGNTIYF.

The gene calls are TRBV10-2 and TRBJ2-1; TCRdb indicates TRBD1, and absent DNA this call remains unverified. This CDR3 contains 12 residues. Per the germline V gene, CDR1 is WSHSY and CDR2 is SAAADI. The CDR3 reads CASGTVDNEQFF.

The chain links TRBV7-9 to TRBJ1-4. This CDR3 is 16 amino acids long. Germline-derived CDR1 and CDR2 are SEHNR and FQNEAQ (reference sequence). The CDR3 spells CASSLVTATTNEKLFF.

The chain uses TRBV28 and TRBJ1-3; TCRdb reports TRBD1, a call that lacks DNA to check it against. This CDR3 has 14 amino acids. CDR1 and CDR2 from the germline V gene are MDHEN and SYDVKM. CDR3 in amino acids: CASSRQASGNTIYF.

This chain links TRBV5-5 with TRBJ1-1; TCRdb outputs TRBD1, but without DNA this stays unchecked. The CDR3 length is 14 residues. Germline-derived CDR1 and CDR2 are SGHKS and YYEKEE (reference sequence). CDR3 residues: CASSVLQGSTEAFF.

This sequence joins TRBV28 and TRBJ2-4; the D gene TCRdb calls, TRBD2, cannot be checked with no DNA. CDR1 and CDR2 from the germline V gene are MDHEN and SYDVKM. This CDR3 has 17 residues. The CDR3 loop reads CASSSGTSGRTWLFQYF.

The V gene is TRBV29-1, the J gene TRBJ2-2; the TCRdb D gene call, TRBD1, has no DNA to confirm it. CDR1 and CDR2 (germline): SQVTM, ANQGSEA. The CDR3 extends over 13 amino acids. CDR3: CSVRPVPTGELFF.